Listed below are T cell receptor beta chains from one sample, sequenced in a study of blood T cell repertoires in COVID-19. Only in-frame clones appear in the TCRdb table, and some are missing; sequencing was by immunoSEQ multiplex PCR. Counted here are under 300,000 clones, about 88% occurring once; the ten biggest clones make up 2% to 2.5%. Sequenced material: peripheral blood. These receptors originate from a woman in her 40s who had recovered from COVID-19. The CDR3 runs from the conserved cysteine through the conserved F or W. The D gene is left open where the match is weak. Clone size is shown for a subset of rows, as once, few, many or a class of expanded clone.

j_call: TRBJ2-5; d_call: NA; clone_size: NA; v_call: TRBV9; cdr3_aa: CASSRAGQGETQYF; cdr3_nt: TGTGCCAGCAGCCGGGCGGGCCAGGGGGAGACCCAGTACTTC
j_call: TRBJ2-3; d_call: TRBD1; clone_size: NA; v_call: TRBV24-1; cdr3_aa: CATSDRTGSFNTQYF; cdr3_nt: TGTGCCACCAGTGATAGGACAGGGAGCTTTAATACGCAGTATTTT
j_call: TRBJ1-2; d_call: NA; clone_size: NA; v_call: TRBV19; cdr3_aa: CASSPQGAGYTF; cdr3_nt: TGTGCCAGTAGTCCACAGGGTGCCGGCTACACCTTC
j_call: TRBJ1-1; d_call: TRBD1; clone_size: NA; v_call: TRBV7-2; cdr3_aa: CASSSDRGREAEAFF; cdr3_nt: TGTGCCAGCAGCTCGGACAGGGGGCGGGAGGCTGAAGCTTTCTTT
j_call: TRBJ1-5; d_call: NA; clone_size: NA; v_call: TRBV19; cdr3_aa: CASSITTDQPQHF; cdr3_nt: TGTGCCAGTAGTATAACGACAGATCAGCCCCAGCATTTT
j_call: TRBJ2-6; d_call: NA; clone_size: NA; v_call: TRBV19; cdr3_aa: CATGGTGANVLTF; cdr3_nt: TGTGCCACCGGGGGGACAGGAGCCAACGTCCTGACTTTC
j_call: TRBJ2-2; d_call: TRBD2; clone_size: once; v_call: TRBV6-2/TRBV6-3; cdr3_aa: CASSLAGGSNTGELFF; cdr3_nt: TGTGCCAGCAGTCTAGCGGGGGGCTCGAACACCGGGGAGCTGTTTTTT
j_call: TRBJ2-5; d_call: NA; clone_size: NA; v_call: TRBV5-1; cdr3_aa: CASSLSRETQYF; cdr3_nt: TGCGCCAGCAGCTTGTCTAGAGAGACCCAGTACTTC
j_call: TRBJ2-1; d_call: TRBD1; clone_size: NA; v_call: TRBV11-2; cdr3_aa: CASSFQTGIGEQFF; cdr3_nt: TGTGCCAGCAGCTTCCAGACAGGGATTGGTGAGCAGTTCTTC
j_call: TRBJ2-7; d_call: TRBD2; clone_size: once; v_call: TRBV30; cdr3_aa: CAWSVGTSGAEQYF; cdr3_nt: TGTGCCTGGAGTGTAGGGACTAGCGGCGCAGAGCAGTACTTC
j_call: TRBJ2-1; d_call: TRBD2; clone_size: NA; v_call: TRBV10-3; cdr3_aa: CAIKLAGVEGNEQFF; cdr3_nt: TGTGCCATCAAACTAGCGGGAGTTGAAGGTAATGAGCAGTTCTTC
j_call: TRBJ2-1; d_call: TRBD2; clone_size: once; v_call: TRBV18; cdr3_aa: CASSPRTSYEQFF; cdr3_nt: TGTGCCAGCTCACCACGGACTAGTTATGAGCAGTTCTTC
j_call: TRBJ2-7; d_call: NA; clone_size: NA; v_call: TRBV10-3; cdr3_aa: CAISEGTTRSYEQYF; cdr3_nt: TGTGCCATCAGTGAGGGGACAACTCGCTCCTACGAGCAGTACTTC
j_call: TRBJ1-5; d_call: NA; clone_size: NA; v_call: TRBV30; cdr3_aa: CAWSRDGGGQPQHF; cdr3_nt: TGTGCCTGGAGTCGGGACGGCGGGGGCCAGCCCCAGCATTTT
j_call: TRBJ2-7; d_call: NA; clone_size: NA; v_call: TRBV2; cdr3_aa: CASSIDRGTEQYF; cdr3_nt: TGTGCCAGCAGCATTGATAGAGGCACCGAGCAGTACTTC
j_call: TRBJ2-2; d_call: TRBD2; clone_size: NA; v_call: TRBV5-1; cdr3_aa: CASSLGSGGHGELFF; cdr3_nt: TGCGCCAGCAGCCTAGGGAGCGGGGGGCACGGGGAGCTGTTTTTT
j_call: TRBJ2-1; d_call: NA; clone_size: NA; v_call: TRBV4-3; cdr3_aa: CASSQEAGARYNEQFF; cdr3_nt: TGCGCCAGCAGCCAAGAGGCAGGGGCGCGGTACAATGAGCAGTTCTTC
j_call: TRBJ2-2; d_call: TRBD2; clone_size: NA; v_call: TRBV15; cdr3_aa: CATSREASGGSGELFF; cdr3_nt: TGTGCCACCAGCAGAGAGGCTAGCGGGGGGTCCGGGGAGCTGTTTTTT
j_call: TRBJ1-3; d_call: NA; clone_size: NA; v_call: TRBV28; cdr3_aa: CASISGNTIYF; cdr3_nt: TGTGCCTCCATCTCTGGAAACACCATATATTTT
j_call: TRBJ2-5; d_call: NA; clone_size: NA; v_call: TRBV3-1/TRBV3-2; cdr3_aa: CASSQDPLRSTRETQYF; cdr3_nt: TGTGCCAGCAGCCAAGACCCCCTAAGATCGACTCGGGAGACCCAGTACTTC
j_call: TRBJ1-2; d_call: NA; clone_size: NA; v_call: TRBV2; cdr3_aa: CASMEEWEPLGYTF; cdr3_nt: TGTGCCAGCATGGAGGAGTGGGAACCTCTAGGCTACACCTTC
j_call: TRBJ1-5; d_call: NA; clone_size: NA; v_call: TRBV7-8; cdr3_aa: CASSLEVLRSNQPQHF; cdr3_nt: TGTGCCAGCAGCTTAGAAGTACTACGGAGCAATCAGCCCCAGCATTTT
j_call: TRBJ2-5; d_call: NA; clone_size: NA; v_call: TRBV6-5; cdr3_aa: CASRRAGEGETQYF; cdr3_nt: TGTGCCAGCAGGCGGGCAGGGGAAGGGGAGACCCAGTACTTC
j_call: TRBJ2-5; d_call: TRBD2; clone_size: once; v_call: TRBV7-6; cdr3_aa: CASSLGGGWETQYF; cdr3_nt: TGTGCCAGCAGCTTGGGCGGGGGTTGGGAGACCCAGTACTTC
j_call: TRBJ1-4; d_call: NA; clone_size: NA; v_call: TRBV4-2; cdr3_aa: CASSQEIEKLFF; cdr3_nt: TGTGCCAGCAGCCAAGAAATAGAAAAACTGTTTTTT
j_call: TRBJ2-3; d_call: TRBD2; clone_size: NA; v_call: TRBV7-9; cdr3_aa: CASSRSVTSGASDTQYF; cdr3_nt: TGTGCCAGCAGCCGCTCAGTGACTAGCGGGGCCTCAGATACGCAGTATTTT
j_call: TRBJ1-6; d_call: NA; clone_size: NA; v_call: TRBV19; cdr3_aa: CASSIAADRSPLHF; cdr3_nt: TGTGCCAGTAGTATAGCTGCGGACAGATCACCCCTCCACTTT
j_call: TRBJ1-5; d_call: TRBD1; clone_size: NA; v_call: TRBV12-5; cdr3_aa: CASGFGQGRLPQHF; cdr3_nt: TGTGCTAGTGGTTTCGGACAGGGTCGGTTGCCCCAGCATTTT
j_call: TRBJ1-1; d_call: TRBD1; clone_size: NA; v_call: TRBV7-9; cdr3_aa: CASSGRQGVNTEAFF; cdr3_nt: TGTGCCAGCAGCGGACGACAGGGGGTCAACACTGAAGCTTTCTTT
j_call: TRBJ1-6; d_call: NA; clone_size: NA; v_call: TRBV4-2; cdr3_aa: CASSQAVGDTYNSPLHF; cdr3_nt: TGTGCCAGCAGCCAAGCGGTCGGGGACACCTATAATTCACCCCTCCACTTT
j_call: TRBJ2-3; d_call: TRBD2; clone_size: once; v_call: TRBV19; cdr3_aa: CASSIDPIAGGADTQYF; cdr3_nt: TGTGCCAGTAGTATAGATCCCATAGCGGGAGGGGCAGATACGCAGTATTTT
j_call: TRBJ1-3; d_call: NA; clone_size: NA; v_call: TRBV5-8; cdr3_aa: CASSLGVVYSGNTIYF; cdr3_nt: TGTGCCAGCAGCTTGGGTGTTGTTTACTCTGGAAACACCATATATTTT
j_call: TRBJ2-1; d_call: TRBD2; clone_size: NA; v_call: TRBV7-8; cdr3_aa: CASNQPGLAGTNEQFF; cdr3_nt: TGTGCCAGCAACCAACCGGGACTAGCGGGGACCAATGAGCAGTTCTTC
j_call: TRBJ2-5; d_call: TRBD1; clone_size: NA; v_call: TRBV25-1; cdr3_aa: CASSEYRGGRGLETQYF; cdr3_nt: TGTGCCAGCAGTGAATATAGGGGCGGTAGGGGGCTAGAGACCCAGTACTTC
j_call: TRBJ2-7; d_call: NA; clone_size: NA; v_call: TRBV13; cdr3_aa: CASSSLGSAYEQYF; cdr3_nt: TGTGCCAGCAGCTCCCTCGGGAGCGCCTACGAGCAGTACTTC
j_call: TRBJ2-1; d_call: TRBD1; clone_size: once; v_call: TRBV23-1; cdr3_aa: CASSTSGTGDKAGSYNEQFF; cdr3_nt: TGCGCCAGCAGTACTTCCGGGACAGGGGACAAGGCTGGCTCCTACAATGAGCAGTTCTTC
j_call: TRBJ2-7; d_call: NA; clone_size: NA; v_call: TRBV10-3; cdr3_aa: CAITPGQLTGEQYF; cdr3_nt: TGTGCCATCACACCGGGACAACTGACGGGAGAGCAGTACTTC
j_call: TRBJ2-2; d_call: NA; clone_size: few; v_call: TRBV19; cdr3_aa: CASSTRWTGRDTGELFF; cdr3_nt: TGTGCCAGTAGTACCCGATGGACAGGGAGGGACACCGGGGAGCTGTTTTTT
j_call: TRBJ2-3; d_call: NA; clone_size: NA; v_call: TRBV3-1/TRBV3-2; cdr3_aa: CASSQDQPVPGLPPDTQYF; cdr3_nt: TGTGCCAGCAGCCAAGATCAGCCGGTTCCTGGACTTCCCCCAGATACGCAGTATTTT
j_call: TRBJ1-3; d_call: TRBD1; clone_size: NA; v_call: TRBV18; cdr3_aa: CASSPDRAGNTIYF; cdr3_nt: TGTGCCAGCTCACCAGACAGGGCTGGAAACACCATATATTTT
j_call: TRBJ1-2; d_call: NA; clone_size: NA; v_call: TRBV2; cdr3_aa: CASSEAQGNYGYTF; cdr3_nt: TGTGCCAGCAGTGAAGCGCAGGGGAACTATGGCTACACCTTC
j_call: TRBJ1-2; d_call: NA; clone_size: NA; v_call: TRBV19; cdr3_aa: CASRPTGSTNYGYTF; cdr3_nt: TGTGCCAGTAGACCTACCGGGTCGACTAACTATGGCTACACCTTC
j_call: TRBJ2-5; d_call: TRBD1; clone_size: NA; v_call: TRBV9; cdr3_aa: CASSFGQGAGQTQYF; cdr3_nt: TGTGCCAGCAGCTTCGGACAGGGGGCTGGACAGACCCAGTACTTC
j_call: TRBJ1-5; d_call: TRBD1; clone_size: NA; v_call: TRBV6-5; cdr3_aa: CASSQGQPWPQHF; cdr3_nt: TGTGCCAGCAGTCAGGGACAGCCGTGGCCCCAGCATTTT
j_call: TRBJ2-3; d_call: TRBD1; clone_size: NA; v_call: TRBV10-3; cdr3_aa: CAIMRSNTGGADTQYF; cdr3_nt: TGTGCCATCATGAGGTCTAACACAGGGGGCGCAGATACGCAGTATTTT
j_call: TRBJ2-7; d_call: TRBD1; clone_size: NA; v_call: TRBV11-3; cdr3_aa: CASSLRQGNYEQYF; cdr3_nt: TGTGCCAGCAGCTTAAGACAGGGAAACTACGAGCAGTACTTC